These 29 T cell receptor beta chains originate from one sample sequenced in a study of cytomegalovirus exposure and HLA in healthy donors. PCR used 60 Vbeta primers and 13 Jbeta primers. Produced via immunoSEQ multiplex PCR; TCRdb's table is partial and in-frame only. The data contain 150,000 to 200,000 clones, approximately 80% of them singletons. The specimen was PBMCs. The receptors here all came from a female donor in good health and CMV-seronegative.

The rearrangement links TRBV29-1 to TRBJ2-3; 9 bases match TRBD1. This CDR3 is 14 amino acids long. Losses at the gene ends were 6 bases for V and 0 bases for J; bases not matched to a gene: 4. Germline CDR1 SQVTM, CDR2 ANQGSEA. The CDR3 sequence is CSVTGTGSTDTQYF. CDR3 coding DNA: TGCAGCGTCACCGGGACAGGGAGCACAGATACGCAGTATTTT.

V and J are TRBV2 and TRBJ1-6; 8 bases align to TRBD1. V shed 6 bases, J shed 0 bases, and the junction held 10 bases outside the gene matches. The CDR3 extends over 18 amino acids. Looked up from germline, CDR1 is SNHLY and CDR2 is FYNNEI. CDR3 DNA sequence: TGTGCCAGCAGGCTTACAGGGGGACTGACCTCCTATAATTCACCCCTCCACTTT. This encodes CASRLTGGLTSYNSPLHF.

The chain uses TRBV7-2 and TRBJ2-2; TRBD2 agrees at 8 bases. This CDR3 has 15 amino acids. V was pared by 3 bases and J by 6 bases, with 6 bases of the junction left unmatched. Germline V gene sequence: CDR1 SGHTA, CDR2 FQGNSA. CDR3 bases: TGTGCCAGCAGCTTGACGACTAGCGCGGCCGGGGAGCTGTTTTTT. Its translation is CASSLTTSAAGELFF.

The CDR3 DNA follows: TGCAGCGGGTACCCACAGGAGAACACTGAAGCTTTCTTT. It yields the protein CSGYPQENTEAFF. This chain links TRBV29-1 with TRBJ1-1; D possibly corresponds to TRBD1 (5 bases). Germline CDR1 SQVTM, CDR2 ANQGSEA. Trimming took 7 bases from V and 1 from J, leaving 13 bases between them. The length of the CDR3 is 13 residues.

This chain connects TRBV19 to TRBJ2-7, with 8 nucleotides matching TRBD1. Germline V gene sequence: CDR1 LNHDA, CDR2 SQIVND (reference sequence). CDR3 length equals 13 residues. The V gene end was trimmed by 4 bases and the J gene end by 4 bases; junction bases not matched to a gene: 3. The CDR3 sequence: CASSTRTGYEQYF. For the CDR3, the DNA is TGTGCCAGTAGTACTCGGACAGGGTACGAGCAGTACTTC.

This clone was detected a few times. The chain couples TRBV5-1 to TRBJ2-1; 8 bases are a match to TRBD2. The V segment lost 4 bases and the J segment 2 bases; nucleotides outside the gene matches: 8. This CDR3 contains 16 residues. Germline V gene data show CDR1 as SGHRS and CDR2 as YFSETQ. The CDR3 coding sequence is TGCGCCAGCAGCCGCCAGGGACTAGACACCTACAATGAGCAGTTCTTC. As protein: CASSRQGLDTYNEQFF.

The chain is built from TRBV11-1 and TRBJ2-7; D is perhaps TRBD1 (6 bases). The CDR3 has 16 amino acids. Germline assignment: CDR1 SGHAT and CDR2 FQDESV (reference sequence). V gave up 5 bases and J gave up 0 bases, with 17 bases separating them. CDR3 sequence reads: CASSPIVGGLSYEQYF. The CDR3 nucleotides read TGTGCCAGCAGCCCGATCGTTGGGGGCCTCTCCTACGAGCAGTACTTC.

In DNA, the CDR3 is TGCGCCAGCAGCATCTCACAGGGTTACAATGAGCAGTTCTTC. The encoded protein is CASSISQGYNEQFF. This chain joins TRBV5-1 and TRBJ2-1; D might be TRBD1 (6 bases). The CDR3 contains 14 residues. Looked up from germline, CDR1 is SGHRS and CDR2 is YFSETQ. The germline V and J ends were trimmed by 4 bases and 4 bases, with 12 bases remaining between them.

The V and J genes are TRBV7-9 and TRBJ1-6; no firm D call. The ends were cut back, 2 bases at V and 16 bases at J, with 18 bases in the middle. The CDR3 length is 14 residues. Per the germline V gene, CDR1 is SEHNR and CDR2 is FQNEAQ (reference sequence). The chain's CDR3 is CASSLSGESSTLHF. The CDR3 bases are TGTGCCAGCAGCTTAAGTGGAGAGTCCTCGACGCTCCACTTT.

This clone came up a few times. The CDR3 DNA reads as TGTGCCAGCATGGCAGAACGACACACAGATACGCAGTATTTT. Residues: CASMAERHTDTQYF. The chain couples TRBV6-1 to TRBJ2-3; D is undetermined. The length of the CDR3 is 14 residues. Trimming took 7 bases from V and 2 from J, leaving 13 bases between them. Germline V CDR1 and CDR2: MNHNS, SASEGT.

The rearrangement links TRBV2 to TRBJ2-2, with TRBD2 matching over 7 bases. V lost 0 bases and J lost 3; bases outside the gene matches: 7. Germline lookup yields CDR1 SNHLY and CDR2 FYNNEI. The CDR3 has 17 amino acids. The CDR3 DNA reads TGTGCCAGCAGTGAAGCCGGGGGGAGGGCCTACACCGGGGAGCTGTTTTTT. It encodes CASSEAGGRAYTGELFF.

The V call is TRBV19, the J call TRBJ2-5, with 10 bases fitting TRBD1. The germline gives CDR1 LNHDA, CDR2 SQIVND (reference sequence). The CDR3 contains 13 residues. Trimming cost V 5 bases and J 5 bases; bases outside gene matches: 2. This CDR3 is CASSDRGRETQYF. DNA of the CDR3: TGTGCCAGTAGTGACAGGGGGCGGGAGACCCAGTACTTC.

The chain is built from TRBV29-1 and TRBJ2-1; D is undetermined. This CDR3 comprises 17 residues. V lost 0 bases, J lost 1 base, and 16 bases lay in between. Germline CDR1 reads SQVTM; CDR2 reads ANQGSEA. CDR3 protein: CSVEDLAESVSYNEQFF. In DNA, the CDR3 is TGCAGCGTTGAAGATCTGGCGGAGTCCGTGTCCTACAATGAGCAGTTCTTC.

The DNA of the CDR3 is TGCGCCAGCACTCTTGGACAGGGTAACACTGAAGCTTTCTTT. Translation: CASTLGQGNTEAFF. The chain couples TRBV5-1 to TRBJ1-1, with 8 bases identical to TRBD1. CDR3 length: 14 residues. CDR1 SGHRS and CDR2 YFSETQ come from the germline V gene. Trimming removed 6 bases from V and 2 bases from J; junction bases left unmatched: 6.

V gene TRBV11-3 combines with J gene TRBJ2-1; the match to TRBD2 covers 7 bases. The germline gives CDR1 SGHNT, CDR2 YENEEA. The CDR3 contains 15 residues. V shed 1 base, J shed 0 bases, and the junction held 0 bases outside the gene matches. CDR3 nucleotides: TGTGCCAGCAGCTTAGGCGGGAGCTCCTACAATGAGCAGTTCTTC. Its translation is CASSLGGSSYNEQFF.

There are a few counts of this clone. V and J are TRBV28 and TRBJ2-1; 7 nucleotides agree with TRBD2. The CDR3 sequence is 14 residues long. Germline CDR1 reads MDHEN; CDR2 reads SYDVKM. Losses at the gene ends were 9 bases for V and 6 bases for J; bases not matched to a gene: 11. The CDR3, as DNA: TGTGCCAGTGCCTGGCGGGAGACGGTCAATGAGCAGTTCTTC. This translates into CASAWRETVNEQFF.

This clone has only one observation. The genes are TRBV6-1 and TRBJ1-2; tentative D call: TRBD1 (5 bases). The CDR3 runs 14 residues. The V end lost 1 base, the J end lost 4 bases, and 10 bases lay between the germline ends. Per the germline V gene, CDR1 is MNHNS and CDR2 is SASEGT. In DNA form, the CDR3 reads TGTGCCAGCAGTGAAGTTGGAGGGGCCTATGGCTACACCTTC. Translating it yields CASSEVGGAYGYTF.

The chain recombines TRBV5-1 with TRBJ2-5; D possibly corresponds to TRBD2 (6 bases). The CDR3 contains 14 residues. From germline, CDR1 is SGHRS and CDR2 YFSETQ. Trimming shortened V by 4 bases and J by 2 bases, and 12 bases separated the two germline ends. CDR3 sequence reads: CASSAGTSQETQYF. The CDR3 nucleotides are TGCGCCAGCAGCGCCGGGACTTCTCAAGAGACCCAGTACTTC.

This chain uses TRBV30 with TRBJ1-1; no reliable D call. CDR3 length: 12 amino acids. The V gene lost 1 base and the J gene lost 1 base, with 4 bases spanning the gap. CDR1 GTSNPN and CDR2 SVGIG come from the germline V gene (reference sequence). CDR3 in amino acids: CAWSGRNTEAFF. The CDR3 DNA sequence: TGTGCCTGGAGTGGCAGGAACACTGAAGCTTTCTTT.

This chain connects TRBV5-5 to TRBJ1-1; 9 bases align to TRBD1. Trimming at V came to 3 bases and at J to 0 bases, leaving 12 bases not matched to a gene. Germline V lookup: CDR1 SGHKS, CDR2 YYEKEE (reference sequence). The CDR3 extends over 18 amino acids. The CDR3 DNA reads TGTGCCAGCAGCTCGGAGGGGACAGGGAAAGCCATGAACACTGAAGCTTTCTTT. This codes for CASSSEGTGKAMNTEAFF.

The rearrangement uses TRBV27 and TRBJ2-7; D perhaps matches TRBD1 (5 bases). Deletions cut 4 bases from V and 5 bases from J, with 15 bases between. This CDR3 is 14 amino acids long. Looked up from germline, CDR1 is MNHEY and CDR2 is SMNVEV (reference sequence). The CDR3 nucleotides are TGTGCCAGCAGTTCTCCTATGCAGGGTGACGAGCAGTACTTC. Protein product: CASSSPMQGDEQYF.

Comments on this clone: Within the sample, other DNA sequences also encode this same CDR3. This chain joins TRBV5-1 and TRBJ1-1; 10 nucleotides align to TRBD1. The germline gives CDR1 SGHRS, CDR2 YFSETQ. After removal of 4 bases from V and 5 bases from J, the junction contained 11 bases not matched to a gene. The CDR3 totals 16 residues. The CDR3 sequence is CASSPTTGGSRTEAFF. The CDR3 nucleotides are TGCGCCAGCAGCCCCACGACAGGGGGCTCGCGTACTGAAGCTTTCTTT. Drawing the rest from reference TRBV5-1 and TRBJ1-1, the complete variable domain is KAGVTQTPRYLIKTRGQQVTLSCSPISGHRSVSWYQQTPGQGLQFLFEYFSETQRNKGNFPGRFSGRQFSNSRSEMNVSTLELGDSALYLCASSPTTGGSRTEAFFGQGTRLTVV.

The table lists this clone with a count of one. The chain has TRBV19 and TRBJ1-4, with a possible D match to TRBD1 (5 bases). The ends were cut back, 3 bases at V and 12 bases at J, with 8 bases in the middle. CDR1 and CDR2 from the germline V gene are LNHDA and SQIVND (reference sequence). This CDR3 is 11 amino acids long. CDR3 sequence: CASSIKGELFF. As DNA, the CDR3 is TGTGCCAGTAGTATCAAAGGGGAACTGTTTTTT.

The DNA of the CDR3 is TGTGCCAGTAGTACAGGACGGGGCGAGCAGTACTTC. Translating it yields CASSTGRGEQYF. The chain employs TRBV19 and TRBJ2-7, with a tentative D call TRBD2 (5 bases). Germline lookup yields CDR1 LNHDA and CDR2 SQIVND (reference sequence). The CDR3 contains 12 residues. V was trimmed by 4 bases and J by 6 bases, leaving 10 bases between them.

The chain joins TRBV7-9 to TRBJ2-7; maybe TRBD1 (6 bases). The length of the CDR3 is 14 residues. V gave up 5 bases and J gave up 7 bases, with 18 bases separating them. Germline V gene data show CDR1 as SEHNR and CDR2 as FQNEAQ (reference sequence). CDR3 in amino acids: CASSLRQDKLEQYF. The CDR3 DNA sequence: TGTGCCAGCAGCCTTAGACAGGACAAGCTGGAGCAGTACTTC.

The rearrangement links TRBV27 to TRBJ2-1; TRBD2 aligns across 8 bases. The V and J ends lost 3 bases and 4 bases, in that order; junction bases with no gene match: 2. Germline V CDR1 and CDR2: MNHEY, SMNVEV (reference sequence). The CDR3 covers 14 residues. The CDR3 spells CASSFSGSYNEQFF. CDR3 nucleotides: TGTGCCAGCAGTTTCAGCGGGAGTTACAATGAGCAGTTCTTC.

The CDR3 nucleotides read TGCGCCAGCAGCCAAGAAAACGGCGGGGGGCCGTACAATGAGCAGTTCTTC. The encoded protein is CASSQENGGGPYNEQFF. The chain combines TRBV4-1 with TRBJ2-1, with 8 bases identical to TRBD2. Germline V gives CDR1 MGHRA, CDR2 YSYEKL. J lost 4 bases, V lost 0 bases, and 8 bases had no gene match. The CDR3 is made up of 17 amino acids.

The chain is built from TRBV11-1 and TRBJ2-5; 7 bases align to TRBD1. V was pared by 5 bases and J by 5 bases, with 5 bases of the junction left unmatched. CDR3 length: 13 amino acids. Germline V gene sequence: CDR1 SGHAT, CDR2 FQDESV (reference sequence). CDR3 sequence (DNA): TGTGCCAGCAGCGCAGGGGGTTTCGAGACCCAGTACTTC. Protein product: CASSAGGFETQYF.

This chain joins TRBV5-1 and TRBJ2-4; maybe TRBD2 (6 bases). CDR3 length: 18 residues. CDR1 and CDR2 (germline): SGHRS, YFSETQ. Trimming left V 0 bases short and J 0 bases short, with 16 bases between. The CDR3 region is CASSLDSFGGVAKNIQYF. Written as DNA, the CDR3 is TGCGCCAGCAGCTTGGATTCATTCGGGGGAGTAGCCAAAAACATTCAGTACTTC.